The rows below give T cell receptor beta chains drawn from one sample of a study of sequential checkpoint blockade in melanoma. Only in-frame clones appear in the TCRdb table, and some are missing; sequencing was by immunoSEQ multiplex PCR. The sample comprises 13,000 to 15,000 clones, about 78% of which are singletons, and around 32% rests with the top ten. Sequencing used CD8+ T cells sorted from blood (inferred from file names), obtained from a patient given nivolumab and ipilimumab in sequence. The receptor set was obtained from a human donor with melanoma. Each CDR3 is given with its conserved first and last residue. The D gene is left open where the match is weak. Expanded clones are given a class, and other clones once, few, many or no size at all.

>TRBV19|TRBJ2-6|.|.
CASSPPRALLSGANVLTF
TGTGCCAGTAGTCCCCCCAGGGCCCTCCTCTCTGGGGCCAACGTCCTGACTTTC
>TRBV20-1|TRBJ1-5|.|.
CSAPRPQHF
TGCAGTGCTCCTAGGCCCCAGCATTTT
>TRBV5-1|TRBJ2-6|.|.
CASSLQGIVGYSGANVLTF
TGCGCCAGCAGCTTGCAGGGAATAGTAGGGTACTCTGGGGCCAACGTCCTGACTTTC
>TRBV9|TRBJ2-5|.|.
CASGSDRETQYF
TGTGCCAGCGGTAGCGATCGGGAGACCCAGTACTTC
>TRBV30|TRBJ2-7|.|TRBD2
CAWQVAGDYEQYF
TGTGCCTGGCAGGTTGCGGGGGATTACGAGCAGTACTTC
>TRBV7-9|TRBJ1-1|.|TRBD1
CASSQPGQGGYTEAFF
TGTGCCAGCAGCCAACCGGGACAGGGTGGATACACTGAAGCTTTCTTT
>TRBV18|TRBJ1-2|.|.
CASSQGVYGYTF
TGTGCCAGCTCACAGGGGGTATATGGCTACACCTTC
>TRBV5-1|TRBJ2-1|few|.
CASSLTTGSYNEQFF
TGCGCCAGCAGCTTAACTACAGGGTCCTACAATGAGCAGTTCTTC
>TRBV10-3|TRBJ2-7|.|TRBD1
CAIGQGAASEQYF
TGTGCCATCGGACAGGGGGCGGCTTCCGAGCAGTACTTC
>TRBV4-1|TRBJ1-1|.|TRBD1
CASSQVGGTGKAFF
TGCGCCAGCAGCCAAGTCGGTGGGACAGGGAAAGCTTTCTTT
>TRBV2|TRBJ2-3|.|TRBD2
CASSDPTSGGHTDTQYF
TGTGCCAGCAGTGACCCGACTAGCGGGGGCCACACAGATACGCAGTATTTT
>TRBV13|TRBJ1-4|.|.
CASSNRVLANEKLFF
TGTGCCAGCAGCAACAGGGTGCTTGCTAATGAAAAACTGTTTTTT
>TRBV6-1|TRBJ1-5|.|.
CASSEKTGINQPQHF
TGTGCCAGCAGTGAAAAAACAGGGATCAATCAGCCCCAGCATTTT
>TRBV5-6|TRBJ2-1|.|TRBD2
CASSLAAGGPGNEQFF
TGTGCCAGCAGCTTGGCGGCGGGGGGCCCGGGGAATGAGCAGTTCTTC
>TRBV30|TRBJ2-2|few|.
CAWSVQGLSTGELFF
TGTGCCTGGAGTGTCCAGGGCCTTTCGACCGGGGAGCTGTTTTTT
>TRBV29-1|TRBJ2-7|.|.
CSVGGGSSYEQYF
TGCAGCGTCGGAGGGGGCAGCTCCTACGAGCAGTACTTC
>TRBV7-2|TRBJ2-5|.|.
CASSLAQDLQETQYF
TGTGCCAGCAGCTTAGCCCAGGACTTACAAGAGACCCAGTACTTC
>TRBV9|TRBJ2-6|.|TRBD1
CASSGAGTGGATGANVLTF
TGTGCCAGCAGCGGGGCCGGGACAGGGGGCGCTACTGGGGCCAACGTCCTGACTTTC
>TRBV7-6|TRBJ2-7|once|TRBD1
CASSLNDRDEQYF
TGTGCCAGCAGCTTAAACGACAGGGACGAGCAGTACTTC
>TRBV11-2|TRBJ2-3|.|TRBD2
CASTPSGRADTQYF
TGTGCCAGCACCCCTAGCGGGAGGGCAGATACGCAGTATTTT
>TRBV21-1|TRBJ1-4|large|.
CASSKATGGSNEKLFF
TGTGCCAGCAGCAAAGCTACAGGGGGTTCTAATGAAAAACTGTTTTTT
>TRBV6-6|TRBJ2-7|.|.
CASSYESHAYEQYF
TGTGCCAGCAGTTACGAGAGCCATGCCTACGAGCAGTACTTC
>TRBV7-3|TRBJ1-1|.|.
CASSLNRQGKNTEAFF
TGTGCCAGCAGCTTAAATCGTCAGGGGAAGAACACTGAAGCTTTCTTT
>TRBV5-1|TRBJ1-2|few|.
CASSLAYSGAHYGYTF
TGCGCCAGCAGCTTGGCCTACTCTGGGGCCCACTATGGCTACACCTTC
>TRBV19|TRBJ1-5|.|.
CASRLDPYSNQPQHF
TGTGCCAGTCGTTTAGACCCTTATAGCAATCAGCCCCAGCATTTT
>TRBV15|TRBJ2-6|.|.
CATSRDGTTGANVLTF
TGTGCCACCAGCAGAGACGGGACAACTGGGGCCAACGTCCTGACTTTC
>TRBV4-1|TRBJ2-7|.|.
CASSYEQGYEQYF
TGCGCCAGCAGCTACGAACAGGGCTACGAGCAGTACTTC